Each of the 19 T cell receptor beta chains below was sequenced from the same sample in a study of OX40 agonist ivuxolimab in advanced cancers. Libraries were built with the immunoSEQ multiplex PCR assay. TCRdb limited this immuneACCESS table to in-frame rearrangements with V and J called. A share of clones is missing; checked studies link under half to unresolved V genes, and the rest is unexplained. Counted in this sample were tens of thousands of clones; 85% to 95% of them appeared once. The ten largest clones add up to around 20% of the sample. This material consisted of CD4+ or CD8+ T cells sorted from blood, taken in a trial of the OX40 agonist ivuxolimab. These TCRs come from an adult with an advanced solid tumor such as melanoma, head and neck, liver or kidney cancer.

This chain links TRBV5-1 with TRBJ1-1; TRBD1 matches at 7 bases. The CDR3 has 18 amino acids. The germline V gene encodes CDR1 SGHRS and CDR2 YFSETQ. V lost 1 base, J lost 3 bases, and 15 bases stayed unmatched. The DNA of the CDR3 is TGCGCCAGCAGCTTGCTGAAGCGGCAGGGGGAGGGGGACACTGAAGCTTTCTTT. Encoded protein: CASSLLKRQGEGDTEAFF.

This chain joins TRBV27 and TRBJ2-3; unclear D gene. The germline V gene has CDR1 MNHEY and CDR2 SMNVEV (reference sequence). Trimming removed 5 bases at V and 2 bases at J, with 14 bases between. The CDR3 loop spans 15 amino acids. In DNA form, the CDR3 reads TGTGCCAGCAGTCCCCTGTATCCCCACACAGATACGCAGTATTTT. Translating it yields CASSPLYPHTDTQYF.

The genes are TRBV7-9 and TRBJ1-3; no firm D call. V lost 1 base, J lost 6 bases, and 13 bases lay in between. In germline, CDR1 is SEHNR, CDR2 FQNEAQ (reference sequence). CDR3 size: 15 residues. Here the CDR3 DNA reads TGTGCCAGCAGCTTAGTGTTCGGTATTCAAAACACCATATATTTT. The encoded protein is CASSLVFGIQNTIYF.

This clone occurred once. The V gene is TRBV7-2, the J gene TRBJ1-2; 7 bases line up with TRBD1. The CDR3 has 15 residues. The V gene end was trimmed by 5 bases and the J gene end by 3 bases; junction bases not matched to a gene: 9. CDR1 SGHTA and CDR2 FQGNSA come from the germline V gene. Here the CDR3 DNA reads TGTGCCAGCAGCCCGCGATACAGGGGCGACTATGGCTACACCTTC. This codes for CASSPRYRGDYGYTF. Together with reference TRBV7-2 and TRBJ1-2, the CDR3 gives the full variable domain: GAGVSQSPSNKVTEKGKDVELRCDPISGHTALYWYRQSLGQGLEFLIYFQGNSAPDKSGLPSDRFSAERTGGSVSTLTIQRTQQEDSAVYLCASSPRYRGDYGYTFGSGTRLTVV.

The rearrangement joins TRBV5-4 to TRBJ2-5, with 13 positions matching TRBD2. V shed 5 bases and J 5 bases; nucleotides not matched to a gene: 12. The CDR3 covers 17 residues. Germline-derived CDR1 and CDR2 are SGHNT and YYREEE (reference sequence). CDR3 loop: CASSSKWTSGRSETQYF. DNA of the CDR3: TGTGCCAGCAGTTCAAAGTGGACTAGCGGGAGATCGGAGACCCAGTACTTC.

V and J are TRBV25-1 and TRBJ2-5; perhaps TRBD2 as D (6 bases). V gave up 2 bases and J gave up 5 bases, with 18 bases separating them. The CDR3 consists of 16 residues. Germline V CDR1 and CDR2: MGHDK, SYGVNS. This CDR3 is CASSETSRWGKETQYF. The CDR3 DNA reads TGTGCCAGCAGTGAAACTAGCAGGTGGGGCAAGGAGACCCAGTACTTC.

This rearrangement joins TRBV4-1 to TRBJ1-1, with 12 bases lining up with TRBD1. Trimming cost V 2 bases and J 5 bases; bases outside gene matches: 6. The CDR3 is 16 residues long. The V gene's germline CDR1 is MGHRA and CDR2 YSYEKL. DNA for the CDR3: TGCGCCAGCAGCCAAACACCGGGACAGGGGGCGACTGAAGCTTTCTTT. It encodes CASSQTPGQGATEAFF.

The gene calls are TRBV6-5 and TRBJ2-3; tentatively, D is TRBD1 (5 bases). This CDR3 is 14 amino acids long. Germline V lookup: CDR1 MNHEY, CDR2 SVGAGI. With 9 bases removed from V and 3 bases from J, the gap between germline ends came to 16 bases. CDR3 nucleotides: TGTGCCAGGGCCAAGGGGCAGGGTACAGATACGCAGTATTTT. It specifies CARAKGQGTDTQYF.

The DNA of the CDR3 is TGTGCCAGCAGTGAGGGGGGGGCGCTGGGTAATGAGCAGTTCTTC. Its protein is CASSEGGALGNEQFF. This chain uses TRBV2 with TRBJ2-1; tentative D call: TRBD2 (7 bases). Germline assignment: CDR1 SNHLY and CDR2 FYNNEI. The V gene lost 3 bases and the J gene lost 7 bases, with 16 bases spanning the gap. This CDR3 has 15 residues. Looking up the rest from reference TRBV2 and TRBJ2-1 gives the full variable domain: EPEVTQTPSHQVTQMGQEVILRCVPISNHLYFYWYRQILGQKVEFLVSFYNNEISEKSEIFDDQFSVERPDGSNFTLKIRSTKLEDSAMYFCASSEGGALGNEQFFGPGTRLTVL.

The chain links TRBV27 to TRBJ2-7; TRBD2 matches at 12 bases. CDR3 size: 17 residues. The trim removed 3 bases at V and 4 bases at J, leaving 10 bases unmatched. Germline CDR1 is MNHEY and CDR2 is SMNVEV (reference sequence). CDR3 DNA: TGTGCCAGCAGTTTGTCTAGCGGGAGGGCCAGATTGTACGAGCAGTACTTC. Translation gives CASSLSSGRARLYEQYF.

This rearrangement joins TRBV13 to TRBJ2-1, with TRBD2 matching over 7 bases. CDR1 and CDR2 (germline): PRHDT, FYEKMQ (reference sequence). This CDR3 has 17 amino acids. V was clipped by 0 bases and J by 0 bases; unmatched bases: 5. The CDR3 DNA follows: TGTGCCAGCAGCTTAGGGACCGGGGGGAGCTCCTACAATGAGCAGTTCTTC. Its protein product is CASSLGTGGSSYNEQFF.

The chain recombines TRBV15 with TRBJ1-4; TRBD1 is a possible D gene (6 bases). Germline values: CDR1 LNHNV, CDR2 YYDKDF (reference sequence). This CDR3 spans 17 amino acids. Trimming took off 3 bases at V and 10 bases at J, with 24 bases between the two ends. CDR3 loop: CATSSRLGAEDWGKLFF. The CDR3 DNA follows: TGTGCCACCAGCAGCCGCTTGGGGGCGGAGGATTGGGGAAAACTGTTTTTT.

This CDR3 is CASSNPLDRPSYEQYF. Written as DNA, the CDR3 is TGTGCCAGCAGCAACCCCCTCGACAGGCCCTCCTACGAGCAGTACTTC. The rearrangement uses TRBV7-8 and TRBJ2-7; a weak D match, TRBD1 (6 bases). Trimming took off 5 bases at V and 0 bases at J, with 17 bases between the two ends. Per germline, CDR1 SGHVS and CDR2 FQNEAQ. The CDR3 sequence is 16 residues long.

The rearrangement uses TRBV7-3 and TRBJ2-1; weak D call: TRBD2 (5 bases). Trimming removed 5 bases at V and 4 bases at J, with 12 bases between. The CDR3 extends over 14 amino acids. In germline, CDR1 is SGHTA, CDR2 FQGTGA. Here the CDR3 reads CASSPSTGYNEQFF. CDR3 coding DNA: TGTGCCAGCAGCCCCAGCACGGGGTACAATGAGCAGTTCTTC.

The chain has TRBV27 and TRBJ2-1; a possible D gene is TRBD2 (5 bases). Trimming cost V 8 bases and J 0 bases, with 17 bases left between them. The CDR3 runs to 16 residues. Per the germline V gene, CDR1 is MNHEY and CDR2 is SMNVEV (reference sequence). The CDR3 sequence: CASPSGPGLSYNEQFF. In DNA, the CDR3 is TGTGCCAGCCCGTCCGGACCCGGACTCTCCTACAATGAGCAGTTCTTC.

This clone was recorded a few times. The gene calls are TRBV9 and TRBJ2-5; perhaps TRBD1 as D (5 bases). Trimming left V 3 bases short and J 1 base short, with 10 bases between. Germline V gene sequence: CDR1 SGDLS, CDR2 YYNGEE. The CDR3 loop spans 14 amino acids. This CDR3 reads CASSGGATQETQYF. The CDR3 DNA reads TGTGCCAGCAGCGGTGGGGCTACCCAAGAGACCCAGTACTTC.

The chain uses TRBV4-3 and TRBJ2-2, with 9 bases identical to TRBD2. The J segment lost 2 bases and the V segment lost 7 bases, leaving 5 bases of the junction unmatched. Germline V CDR1 and CDR2: LGHNA, YSLEER. This CDR3 spans 15 amino acids. CDR3 sequence (DNA): TGCGCCAGCAAAGGTCTAGCGGGAAACACCGGGGAGCTGTTTTTT. It specifies CASKGLAGNTGELFF.

The genes are TRBV6-4 and TRBJ2-3; TRBD2 matches 14 bases. This CDR3 has 19 residues. Trimming at V came to 7 bases and at J to 1 base, leaving 13 bases not matched to a gene. Germline V gene sequence: CDR1 MRHNA, CDR2 SNTAGT. The CDR3 reads CASTPGTSGSSNGTDTQYF. CDR3 DNA: TGTGCCAGCACCCCTGGGACTAGCGGGAGTTCTAACGGCACAGATACGCAGTATTTT.

Concerning this clone: Its ends do not fully match the called genes, so a read error is possible. The chain is built from TRBV16 and TRBJ2-7; 8 nucleotides line up with TRBD1. This CDR3 spans 12 amino acids. From germline, CDR1 is KGHSY and CDR2 FQNENV. The CDR3 DNA reads as TGTGCCAGCAGCCAATCGGAGTACCGACAGGGGTTC. Its protein product is CASSQSEYRQGF. Combining the CDR3 with reference TRBV16 and TRBJ2-7 gives the whole variable domain GEEVAQTPKHLVRGEGQKAKLYCAPIKGHSYVFWYQQVLKNEFKFLISFQNENVFDETGMPKERFSAKCLPNSPCSLEIQATKLEDSAVYFCASSQSEYRQGFGPGTRLTVT.